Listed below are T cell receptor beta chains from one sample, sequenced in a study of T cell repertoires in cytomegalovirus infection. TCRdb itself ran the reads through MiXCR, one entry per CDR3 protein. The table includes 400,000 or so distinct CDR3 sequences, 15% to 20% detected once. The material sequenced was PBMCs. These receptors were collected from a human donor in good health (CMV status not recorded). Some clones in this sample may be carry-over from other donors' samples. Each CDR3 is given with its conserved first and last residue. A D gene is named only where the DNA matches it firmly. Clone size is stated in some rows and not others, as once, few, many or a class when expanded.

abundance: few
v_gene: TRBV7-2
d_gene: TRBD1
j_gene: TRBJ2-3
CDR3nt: TGTGCCAGCACCCGGTACAGGGGGCTGGCAGATACGCAGTATTTT
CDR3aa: CASTRYRGLADTQYF

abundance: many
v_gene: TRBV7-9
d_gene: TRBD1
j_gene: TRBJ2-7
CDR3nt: TGTGCCAGCAGCTCGGGGCGGACAGGGTCCCACGAGCAGTACTTC
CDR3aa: CASSSGRTGSHEQYF

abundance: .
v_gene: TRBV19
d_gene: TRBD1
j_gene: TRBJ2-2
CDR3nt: TGTGCCAGCATCACCGGGACAGGGGGGTTCGGGGAGCTGTTTTTT
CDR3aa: CASITGTGGFGELFF

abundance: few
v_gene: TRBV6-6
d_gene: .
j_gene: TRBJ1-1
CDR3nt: TGTGCCAGCAGTTACTCGATGTACGGTACTGAAGCTTTCTTT
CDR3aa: CASSYSMYGTEAFF

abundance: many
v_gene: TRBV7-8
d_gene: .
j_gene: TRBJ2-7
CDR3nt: TGTGCCAGCAGCTTAGCTAGGGCAGGAGACTACGAGCAGTACTTC
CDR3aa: CASSLARAGDYEQYF

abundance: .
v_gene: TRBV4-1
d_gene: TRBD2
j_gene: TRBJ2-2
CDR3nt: TGCGCCAGCAGCCAAGGAACTAGCGGGAGGGCCGGGGAGCTGTTTTTT
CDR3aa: CASSQGTSGRAGELFF

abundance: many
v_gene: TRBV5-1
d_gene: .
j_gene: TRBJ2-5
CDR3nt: TGCGCCAGCAGCTTGGCCCTACTGGAGACCCAGTACTTC
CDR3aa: CASSLALLETQYF

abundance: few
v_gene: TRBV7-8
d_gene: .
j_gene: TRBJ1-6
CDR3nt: TGTGCCAGCAGCTTAGGACCACAACATAATTCACCCCTCCACTTT
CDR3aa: CASSLGPQHNSPLHF

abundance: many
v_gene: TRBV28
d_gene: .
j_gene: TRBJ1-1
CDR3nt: TGTGCCAGTACAGATCCCGGGGCCCTAAACACTGAAGCTTTCTTT
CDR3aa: CASTDPGALNTEAFF

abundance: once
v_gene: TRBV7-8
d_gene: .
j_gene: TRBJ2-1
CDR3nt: TGTGCCAGCAGCTTAGTTGGACGTCAGACCGGGGATGAGCAGTTCTTC
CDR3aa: CASSLVGRQTGDEQFF

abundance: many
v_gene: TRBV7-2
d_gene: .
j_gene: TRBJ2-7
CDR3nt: TGTGCCAGCAGCTTAGTCAGATCCTACGAGCAGTACTTC
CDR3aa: CASSLVRSYEQYF

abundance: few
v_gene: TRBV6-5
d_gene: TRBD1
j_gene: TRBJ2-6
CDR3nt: TGTGCCAGCAGTCCCTTATCTGGGACAGCGTCCTCTGGGGCCAACGTCCTGACTTTC
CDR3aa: CASSPLSGTASSGANVLTF

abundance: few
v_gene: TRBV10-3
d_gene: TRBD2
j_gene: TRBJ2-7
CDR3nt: TGTGCCACCCGAGCGGGGGGTTCCTACGAGCAGTACTTC
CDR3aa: CATRAGGSYEQYF

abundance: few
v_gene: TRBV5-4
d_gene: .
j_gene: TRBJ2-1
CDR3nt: TGTGCCAGCAGCACGGACCCGAGCTCCTACAATGAGCAGTTCTTC
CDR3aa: CASSTDPSSYNEQFF

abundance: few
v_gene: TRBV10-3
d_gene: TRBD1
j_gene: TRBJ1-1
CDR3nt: TGTGCCTCGGATCAGGGGGCCCTAAACACTGAAGCTTTCTTT
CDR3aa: CASDQGALNTEAFF

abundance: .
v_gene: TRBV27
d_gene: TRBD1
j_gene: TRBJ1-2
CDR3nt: TGTGCCAGCAGTTTGGGGACAGGTTCTATCTATGGCTACACCTTC
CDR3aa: CASSLGTGSIYGYTF

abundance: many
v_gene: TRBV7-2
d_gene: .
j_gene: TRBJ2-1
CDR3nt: TGTGCCAGCAGCTTCTTAGGGGGAGTTGGGTATGAGCAGTTCTTC
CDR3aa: CASSFLGGVGYEQFF

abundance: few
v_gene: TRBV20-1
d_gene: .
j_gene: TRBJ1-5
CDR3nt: TGCAGTGCTAGTCGGGCCAACCAGCCCCAGCATTTT
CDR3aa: CSASRANQPQHF

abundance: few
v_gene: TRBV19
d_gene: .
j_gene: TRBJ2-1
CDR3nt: TGTGCCAGTAGTCCCGGGACCCCTAACTACAATGAGCAGTTCTTC
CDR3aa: CASSPGTPNYNEQFF

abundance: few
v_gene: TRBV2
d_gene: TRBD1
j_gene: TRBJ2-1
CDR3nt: TGTGCCAGCAGTGAGGACAGGGACAATGAGCAGTTCTTC
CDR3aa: CASSEDRDNEQFF

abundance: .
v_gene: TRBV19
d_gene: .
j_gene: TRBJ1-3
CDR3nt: TGTACCTGTAGTTCACGGGACTCTGGAAACACCATATATTTT
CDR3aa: CTCSSRDSGNTIYF

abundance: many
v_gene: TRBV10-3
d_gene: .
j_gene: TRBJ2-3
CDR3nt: TGTGCCATCAGTGATTTACAGAGGTTGGCCACAGATACGCAGTATTTT
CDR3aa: CAISDLQRLATDTQYF

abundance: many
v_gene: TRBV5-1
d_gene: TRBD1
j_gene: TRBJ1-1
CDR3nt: TGCGCCAGCAGCACTACGACAGGGTCAACTGAAGCTTTCTTT
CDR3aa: CASSTTTGSTEAFF

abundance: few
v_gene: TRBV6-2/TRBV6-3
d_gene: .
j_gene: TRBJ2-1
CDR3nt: TGTGCCAGCAGTTACGACTACAATGAGCAGTTCTTC
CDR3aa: CASSYDYNEQFF

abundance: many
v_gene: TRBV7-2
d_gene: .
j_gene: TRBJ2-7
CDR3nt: TGTGCCAGCAGCCGCGGAGGGAGCACCTACGAGCAGTACTTC
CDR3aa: CASSRGGSTYEQYF

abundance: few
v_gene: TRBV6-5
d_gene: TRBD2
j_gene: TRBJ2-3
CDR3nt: TGTGCCAGCAGTTACGAATCGGGGGGGCCCGCAGATACGCAGTATTTT
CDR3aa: CASSYESGGPADTQYF

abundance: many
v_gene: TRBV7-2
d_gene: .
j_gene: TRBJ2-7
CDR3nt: TGTGCCAGCAGCTTAGTTCCAGGGTACTCCTACGAGCAGTACTTC
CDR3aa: CASSLVPGYSYEQYF

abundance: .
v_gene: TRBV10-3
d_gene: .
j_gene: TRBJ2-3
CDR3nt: TGTGCCATCAGTGAGTCCGGGGGCCCGGGGACAGATACGCAGTATTTT
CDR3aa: CAISESGGPGTDTQYF

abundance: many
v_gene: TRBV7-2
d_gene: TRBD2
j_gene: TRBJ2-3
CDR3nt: TGTGCCAGCAGCTTAGATCGCGGGGGAGCCACAGATACGCAGTATTTT
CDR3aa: CASSLDRGGATDTQYF

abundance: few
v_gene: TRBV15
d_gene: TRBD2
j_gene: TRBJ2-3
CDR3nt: TGTGCCACCAGCAGAGAGCCGCCGGGACTAGCGGGGGGGCCTAATACGCAGTATTTT
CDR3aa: CATSREPPGLAGGPNTQYF

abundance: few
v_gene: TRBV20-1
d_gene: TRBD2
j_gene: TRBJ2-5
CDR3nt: TGCAGTCCCTACCCCTCCACTATTAGCGGGGACCAAGAGACCCAGTACTTC
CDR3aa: CSPYPSTISGDQETQYF

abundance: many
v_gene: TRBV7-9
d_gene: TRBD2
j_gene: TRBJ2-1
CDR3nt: TGTGCCAGCAGCCCGACGACTAGCGGAGCCTACAATGAGCAGTTCTTC
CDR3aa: CASSPTTSGAYNEQFF

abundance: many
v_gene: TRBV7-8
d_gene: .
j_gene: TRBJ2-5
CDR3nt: TGTGCCAGCAGCTTAGATGAGTTCGGGTCGGGGCAACAAGAGACCCAGTACTTC
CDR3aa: CASSLDEFGSGQQETQYF

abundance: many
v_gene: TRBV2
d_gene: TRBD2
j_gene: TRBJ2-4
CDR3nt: TGTGCCAGCAGGGGGGGGGATAACATTCAGTACTTC
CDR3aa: CASRGGDNIQYF

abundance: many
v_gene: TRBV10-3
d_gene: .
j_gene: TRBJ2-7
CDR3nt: TGTGCCATCAGTGAGGAATTGTGGGGCTTTCAGGACGAGCAGTACTTC
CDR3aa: CAISEELWGFQDEQYF

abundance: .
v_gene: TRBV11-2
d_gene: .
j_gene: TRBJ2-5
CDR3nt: TGTGCCAGCAGCACCTGGACGGGGCCCCAAGAGACCCAGTACTTC
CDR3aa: CASSTWTGPQETQYF

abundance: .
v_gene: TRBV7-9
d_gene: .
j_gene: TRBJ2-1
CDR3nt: TGTGCCATCCCCCTTAAAAGTCCGGGAGCGAACCCCGGGCAGTTCTTC
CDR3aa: CAIPLKSPGANPGQFF

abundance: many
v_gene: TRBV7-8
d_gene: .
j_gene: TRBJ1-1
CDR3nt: TGTGCCAGCAGCCCTGGGGGTGGGACGCTGAACACTGAAGCTTTCTTT
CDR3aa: CASSPGGGTLNTEAFF

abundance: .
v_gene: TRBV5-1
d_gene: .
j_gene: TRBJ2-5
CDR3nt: TGCGCCAGCAGCTTCTCGCGGATAGGGGAAGAGACCCAGTACTTC
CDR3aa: CASSFSRIGEETQYF

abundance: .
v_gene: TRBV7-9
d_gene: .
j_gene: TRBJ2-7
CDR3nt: TGTGCCAGCAGCCCAACGGGGCCCCTCGAGCAGTACTTC
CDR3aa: CASSPTGPLEQYF

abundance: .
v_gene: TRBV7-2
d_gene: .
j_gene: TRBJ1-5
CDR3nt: TGTGCCAGCAGCTTTGCGGGGCCTCAGCCCCAGCATTTT
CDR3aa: CASSFAGPQPQHF

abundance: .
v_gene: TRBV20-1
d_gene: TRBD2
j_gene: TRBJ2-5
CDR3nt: TGCAGTGCTAGAGGGCTAGCGGACGTACTCCAAGAGACCCAGTACTTC
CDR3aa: CSARGLADVLQETQYF

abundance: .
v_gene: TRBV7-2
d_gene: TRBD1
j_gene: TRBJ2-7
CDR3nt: TGTGCCAGCAGCCTCTGGACAGGGCCCTACGAGCAGTACTTC
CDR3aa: CASSLWTGPYEQYF

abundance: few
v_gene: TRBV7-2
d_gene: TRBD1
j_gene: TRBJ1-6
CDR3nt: TGTGCCAGCAGCTTAATGGGACAGGGCAATTCACCCCTCCACTTT
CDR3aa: CASSLMGQGNSPLHF

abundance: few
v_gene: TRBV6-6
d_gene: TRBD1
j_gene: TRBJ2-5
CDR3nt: TGTGCCAGCAGTCCGTACGACAGGGGATCCGTCGAGACCCAGTACTTC
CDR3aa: CASSPYDRGSVETQYF

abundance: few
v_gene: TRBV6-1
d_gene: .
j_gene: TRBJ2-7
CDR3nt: TGTGCCAGCAGTTACCCCTACGAGCAGTACTTC
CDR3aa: CASSYPYEQYF

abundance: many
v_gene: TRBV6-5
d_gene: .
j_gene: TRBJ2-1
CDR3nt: TGTGCCAGCAGCCCGCCAGGGTACAATGAGCAGTTCTTC
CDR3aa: CASSPPGYNEQFF

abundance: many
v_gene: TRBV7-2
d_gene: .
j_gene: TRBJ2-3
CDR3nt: TGTGCCAGCAGCTTACTGACCGGAACGCAGTATTTT
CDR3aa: CASSLLTGTQYF